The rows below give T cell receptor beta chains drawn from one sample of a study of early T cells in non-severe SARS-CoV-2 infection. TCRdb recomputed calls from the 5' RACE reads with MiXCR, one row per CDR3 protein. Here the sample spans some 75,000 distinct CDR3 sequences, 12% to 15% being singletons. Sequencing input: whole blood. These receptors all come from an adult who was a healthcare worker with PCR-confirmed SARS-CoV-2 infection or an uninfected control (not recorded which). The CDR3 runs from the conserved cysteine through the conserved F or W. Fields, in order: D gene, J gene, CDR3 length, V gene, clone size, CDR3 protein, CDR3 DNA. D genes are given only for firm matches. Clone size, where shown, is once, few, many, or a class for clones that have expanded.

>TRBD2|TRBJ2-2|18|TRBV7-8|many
CASSSLNLIAGHTGELFF
TGTGCCAGCAGCTCCTTAAACCTCATAGCGGGGCACACCGGGGAGCTGTTTTTT
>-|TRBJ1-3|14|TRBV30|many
CAWETGSTGNTIYF
TGTGCCTGGGAGACAGGATCGACTGGAAACACCATATATTTT
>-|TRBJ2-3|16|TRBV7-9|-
CASSIEGDSSTDTQYF
TGTGCCAGCAGCATTGAGGGGGACTCCAGCACAGATACGCAGTATTTT
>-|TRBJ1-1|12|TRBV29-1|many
CSVEGRGTEAFF
TGCAGCGTTGAGGGCCGCGGCACTGAAGCTTTCTTT
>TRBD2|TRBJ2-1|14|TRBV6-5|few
CASRRLAGYNEQFF
TGTGCCAGCAGACGACTAGCGGGCTACAATGAGCAGTTCTTC
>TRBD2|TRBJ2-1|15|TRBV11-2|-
CASSLLRGGYNEQFF
TGTGCCAGCAGCTTACTGCGGGGGGGTTACAATGAGCAGTTCTTC
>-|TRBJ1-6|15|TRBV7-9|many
CASSLGQAGSSPLHF
TGTGCCAGCAGCTTAGGACAGGCCGGGAGTTCACCCCTCCACTTT
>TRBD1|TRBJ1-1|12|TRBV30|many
CAWRKGAREAFF
TGTGCCTGGAGGAAGGGGGCGCGAGAAGCTTTCTTT
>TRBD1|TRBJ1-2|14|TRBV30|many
CAWSSGQGAYGYTF
TGTGCCTGGAGTTCGGGACAGGGAGCCTATGGCTACACCTTC
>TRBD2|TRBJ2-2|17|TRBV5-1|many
CASSTRPTGGNTGELFF
TGCGCCAGCAGCACCCGCCCGACGGGGGGGAACACCGGGGAGCTGTTTTTT
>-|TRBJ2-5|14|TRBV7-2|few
CASSLVGGEETQYF
TGTGCCAGCAGCTTAGTTGGGGGCGAGGAGACCCAGTACTTC
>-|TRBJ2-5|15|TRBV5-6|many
CASSDQQDPQETQYF
TGTGCCAGCAGCGACCAACAGGACCCCCAAGAGACCCAGTACTTC
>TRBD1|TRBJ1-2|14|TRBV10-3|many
CAISEGQGVKGYTF
TGTGCCATCAGTGAGGGACAGGGGGTTAAAGGCTACACCTTC
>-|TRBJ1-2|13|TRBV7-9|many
CASSLQGTYGYTF
TGTGCCAGCAGCTTACAAGGGACCTATGGCTACACCTTC
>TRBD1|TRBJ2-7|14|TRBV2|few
CASSARTGDYEQYF
TGTGCCAGCAGTGCCCGGACAGGGGATTACGAGCAGTACTTC
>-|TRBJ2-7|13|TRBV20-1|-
CSARDEGGYEQYF
TGCAGTGCTAGAGATGAGGGGGGCTACGAGCAGTACTTC
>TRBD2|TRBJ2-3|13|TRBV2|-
CARRTSGTDTQYF
TGTGCCAGAAGGACTAGCGGCACAGATACGCAGTATTTT
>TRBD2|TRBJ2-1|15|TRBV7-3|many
CASSSSGGRYNEQFF
TGTGCCAGCAGCTCTAGCGGGGGGCGATACAATGAGCAGTTCTTC
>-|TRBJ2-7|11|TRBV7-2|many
CASSARWEQYF
TGTGCCAGCAGCGCCCGCTGGGAGCAGTACTTC
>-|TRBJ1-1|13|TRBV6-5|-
CASSTHRVTEAFF
TGTGCCAGCAGTACCCACAGGGTCACTGAAGCTTTCTTT
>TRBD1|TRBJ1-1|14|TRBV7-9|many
CASSLVQGGTEAFF
TGTGCCAGCAGCTTAGTTCAGGGGGGGACTGAAGCTTTCTTT
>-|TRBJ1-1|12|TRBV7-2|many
CASSSGRSEAFF
TGTGCCAGCAGCTCAGGAAGGTCTGAAGCTTTCTTT